This T cell receptor beta chain appears in the sequencing data of a study of T-cell memory formation after mild COVID-19. Looking at the study overall: TCR clusters showed largely donor specificity.

TCRdb re-called the 5' RACE reads with MiXCR, one entry per CDR3 protein. The sample includes about 320,000 distinct CDR3 sequences, more than 13% seen only once; the top ten take about 21%. The germline V and J ends were trimmed by 4 bases and 7 bases, with 16 bases remaining between them. Germline CDR1 is MNHEY and CDR2 is SMNVEV (reference sequence). This CDR3 comprises 14 residues. The sequence came from a man aged 18 to 30 who had mild COVID-19 (a few samples of this study predate the infection). Cell type and time point are not known. Sequenced sample: PBMCs or a T cell subset sorted from them (not recorded which). The V gene is TRBV27, the J gene TRBJ1-1, with D possibly matching TRBD1 (5 bases). Here the CDR3 DNA reads TGTGCCAGCAGTTCATACCTAGGGACGTTTGAAGCTTTCTTT. Translation gives CASSSYLGTFEAFF.